This T cell receptor beta chain is drawn from a study of OX40 agonist ivuxolimab in advanced cancers. Regarding the study in general: Ivuxolimab was an agonistic, fully human IgG2 monoclonal antibody directed against OX40 (CD134), a costimulatory receptor. Intravenous ivuxolimab was administered to patients every 2 weeks at six dose levels: 0.01, 0.1, 0.3, 1.5, 3 and 10 mg/kg. Of the 52 patients in dose escalation, about 20 had hepatocellular carcinoma, about 15 had melanoma, 9 had renal cell carcinoma and 9 had head and neck cancer. In the dose-escalation cohort, approximately 83% of patients were male, and the mean age was 60 years with a range of roughly 23 to 90. Patients were allowed to have had prior anti-PD-1, anti-PD-L1 or anti-CTLA-4 therapy, and more than 30% of the dose-escalation patients had previously received checkpoint inhibitors. Three dose-escalation patients achieved partial responses, one with hepatocellular carcinoma and two with cutaneous melanoma. Peripheral TCRbeta sequencing was intended to test whether TCR sequence diversity was altered and clonal T-cell expansion was caused by ivuxolimab. The monotherapy dose-escalation portion (N of about 50 patients) of the phase I ivuxolimab trial is reported in the paper.

To sequence the TCRbeta CDR3 region, genomic DNA was isolated from the sorted cells. The immunoSEQ Assay was used to sequence the TCRbeta CDR3 regions. As stored in TCRdb, this immuneACCESS dataset retains in-frame rearrangements with V and J assigned. A fraction of the clones does not appear; measured against another copy, unresolved V genes explain less than half of the discrepancy, and the remainder lacks a known reason. Across this sample there are about 67,000 clones, with around 87% seen only once. The ten largest clones add up to about 3.9% of the sample. On this clone itself: Its recognized antigen is unknown. The record has no base qualities; no much larger clone is one base away.

The full study reports these points: Partial responders in the 0.1-3.0 mg/kg groups had among the lowest normalized peripheral clonal expansion, especially among CD8+ T cells. At doses of 0.1 to 3.0 mg/kg, clonal expansion of both CD4+ and CD8+ blood T cells was observed from baseline to week 6. The antigen specificity of the peripheral T cells that underwent clonal expansion was not determined. Low levels of normalized T-cell clonal expansion were also seen in some nonresponding patients. After ivuxolimab, more expanded clones were found on average in CD8+ T cells than in CD4+ T cells.

The CDR3 has 15 amino acids, counting the end cysteine and phenylalanine. Only the CDR3 DNA stays, 45 bases, in frame from base 1. For CDR1 and CDR2, the germline V gene (reference sequence) lists SEHNR and FQNEAQ. The germline V end is reduced by 5 bases and the J end by 7 bases; junction bases left unmatched: 14. Patients with autoimmune disease history or receiving systemic immunosuppression were excluded from the trial. In every dose cohort, peripheral blood was drawn for TCR sequencing at baseline, cycle 4 day 1, and cycle 7 day 1. The samples were drawn from a first-in-human, open-label, multicenter phase I dose-escalation trial of ivuxolimab. Adults with locally advanced or metastatic head and neck squamous cell, hepatocellular, melanoma or renal cell carcinoma were enrolled in the trial. CD4+ and CD8+ T cells were sorted separately from peripheral blood before TCR sequencing.

The specimen comprised CD4+ or CD8+ T cells sorted from blood, sampled in a trial of the OX40 agonist ivuxolimab. This receptor was taken from an adult with an advanced solid tumor such as melanoma, head and neck, liver or kidney cancer. In this chain, TRBV7-9 is recombined with TRBJ2-7; TRBD1 agrees with 7 junctional bases. The CDR3 here reads CASSPEANRGEEQYF. The DNA reads as follows: TGTGCCAGCAGCCCGGAAGCTAACAGGGGTGAAGAGCAGTACTTC.